These 11 T cell receptor beta chains were all obtained from the same sample, sequenced in a study of blood T cells in healthy people across ages (dated by TCRdb to between 2014 and 2016). The library came from 5' RACE. Sequencing took place on an Illumina HiSeq 2500. A second PCR of about 7 to 12 cycles was performed with a sample-barcoded 5' primer and a J-beta primer mix. Using fastp trimming at Q25 and MiXCR clonotype assembly, TCRdb reanalyzed the public sequencing data and kept in-frame beta chains. Each record represents a unique CDR3 protein, reported with the most common genes and DNA among its rows. Within this sample are hundreds of thousands of distinct CDR3 sequences, with 21% of them counted one time only. Under 4% of the sample belongs to the ten largest clones. Sequencing was done on a sample of blood. The source of these receptors is a man aged 70 or older in good health.

This clonotype was counted only a few times. The chain employs TRBV5-1 and TRBJ2-3; 7 bases fit TRBD2. This CDR3 is 15 amino acids long. Germline values: CDR1 SGHRS, CDR2 YFSETQ. The junction had 5 bases not matched to a gene; V was cut back by 0 bases and J by 4 bases. The CDR3 region has the DNA TGCGCCAGCAGCTTGGGGGGGGGAGGAGCAGATACGCAGTATTTT. Its protein product is CASSLGGGGADTQYF.

The gene calls are TRBV6-1 and TRBJ2-5; D not certain. The J call may be incorrect, as the DNA end agrees better with TRBJ2-7. This CDR3 comprises 11 residues. Germline lookup yields CDR1 MNHNS and CDR2 SASEGT. The CDR3 spells CATNGDYEQYF. DNA for the CDR3: TGTGCCACGAATGGGGACTACGAGCAGTACTTC.

This clonotype was observed a handful of times. The chain is built from TRBV6-1 and TRBJ2-7; 7 nucleotides align to TRBD1. The end of the DNA aligns better with TRBJ2-5, so the J call may be wrong. Germline V gene lookup returns CDR1 MNHNS and CDR2 SASEGT. The CDR3 is made up of 15 amino acids. For the CDR3, the DNA is TGTGCCAGCAGTGGAATGACAGGGTCCCCAGAGACCCAGTACTTC. It codes for CASSGMTGSPETQYF.

In DNA form, the CDR3 reads TGCGCCAGCAGCTTGGGAGACAGGGGTAAAGCCAAAAACATTCAGTACTTC. Translating it yields CASSLGDRGKAKNIQYF. This chain links TRBV5-1 with TRBJ2-4; 8 positions agree with TRBD1. The CDR3 covers 17 residues. The germline CDR1 and CDR2 sequences are SGHRS and YFSETQ. After removal of 0 bases from V and 0 bases from J, the junction contained 5 bases not matched to a gene.

This clonotype came up once. The chain uses TRBV10-3 and TRBJ2-5; TRBD2 agrees at 11 bases. The J call may not be correct, given that the DNA end is closer to TRBJ2-1. The CDR3 sequence is 17 residues long. Germline values: CDR1 ENHRY, CDR2 SYGVKD. This CDR3 is CAINGGTSGLTYNEQFF. The CDR3 DNA is TGTGCCATCAATGGGGGGACTAGCGGACTTACCTACAATGAGCAGTTCTTC.

This clonotype has a handful of counts. This rearrangement joins TRBV5-5 to TRBJ2-5; 7 bases line up with TRBD2. This CDR3 has 15 amino acids. The J segment lost 2 bases and the V segment lost 3 bases, leaving 7 bases of the junction unmatched. CDR1 and CDR2 (germline): SGHKS, YYEKEE (reference sequence). The CDR3 is CASSSGTTEQETQYF. CDR3 nucleotides: TGTGCCAGCAGCTCCGGGACTACAGAACAAGAGACCCAGTACTTC.

This chain uses TRBV10-3 with TRBJ2-3; no clear D gene. CDR1 is ENHRY, CDR2 SYGVKD, per germline. V was trimmed by 0 bases and J by 4 bases, leaving 8 bases between them. This CDR3 comprises 14 residues. The CDR3 DNA is TGTGCCATCAGTGAGTCTTGGGCAGCAGATACGCAGTATTTT. Translating it yields CAISESWAADTQYF.

As for this clonotype: One base away lies a much larger clone, so this may be a sequencing read error. The chain recombines TRBV20-1 with TRBJ2-7; D is unclear. The better agreement between TRBJ2-5 and the DNA end casts doubt on the J call. The V gene's germline CDR1 is DFQATT and CDR2 SNEGSKA (reference sequence). The CDR3 contains 13 residues. This CDR3 reads CSARGWVQETQYF. Written as DNA, the CDR3 is TGCAGTGCTAGAGGGTGGGTACAAGAGACCCAGTACTTC.

This clonotype was detected many times. The chain links TRBV20-1 to TRBJ2-1; possible D gene TRBD1, 5 bases. Trimming shortened V by 0 bases and J by 10 bases, and 16 bases separated the two germline ends. Per germline, CDR1 DFQATT and CDR2 SNEGSKA (reference sequence). This CDR3 contains 14 residues. CDR3 region: CSARDKIPGREQFF. The CDR3, as DNA: TGCAGTGCTAGAGATAAGATCCCAGGGCGGGAGCAGTTCTTC.

The V and J genes are TRBV7-2 and TRBJ2-7; tentatively, D is TRBD1 (6 bases). V lost 7 bases and J 5 bases, leaving 15 bases between the germline ends. The CDR3 extends over 13 amino acids. The germline gives CDR1 SGHTA, CDR2 FQGNSA. The CDR3 sequence is CASNTRGIHEQYF. CDR3 DNA: TGTGCCAGCAACACAAGGGGGATACACGAGCAGTACTTC.

The CDR3 DNA reads TGTGCCAGCAGCCTACCTATAGCCAAAAACATTCAGTACTTC. Protein sequence: CASSLPIAKNIQYF. This chain uses TRBV12-3 or TRBV12-4 with TRBJ2-4; no definite D call. The CDR3 runs 14 residues. Between the trimmed V and J ends, which lost 6 bases and 0 bases, there was a span of 9 bases.